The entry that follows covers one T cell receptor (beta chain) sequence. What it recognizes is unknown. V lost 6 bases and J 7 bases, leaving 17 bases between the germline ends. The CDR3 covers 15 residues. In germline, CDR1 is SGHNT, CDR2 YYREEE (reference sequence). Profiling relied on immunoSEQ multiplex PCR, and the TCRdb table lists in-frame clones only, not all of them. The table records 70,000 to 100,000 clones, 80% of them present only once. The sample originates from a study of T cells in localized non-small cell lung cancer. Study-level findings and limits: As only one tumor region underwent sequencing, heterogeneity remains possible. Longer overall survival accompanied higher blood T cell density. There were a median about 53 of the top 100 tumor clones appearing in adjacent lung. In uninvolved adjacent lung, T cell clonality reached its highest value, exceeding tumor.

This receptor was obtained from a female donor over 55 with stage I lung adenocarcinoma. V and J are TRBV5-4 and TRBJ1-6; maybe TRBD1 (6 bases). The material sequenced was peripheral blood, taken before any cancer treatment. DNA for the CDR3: TGTGCCAGCACTAGCGGGGGGCCGAGGAATTCACCCCTCCACTTT. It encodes CASTSGGPRNSPLHF.